This T cell receptor (beta chain) was sequenced for a study of blood T cell repertoires in COVID-19. Study context: In each case, the material was cDNA or gDNA derived from T cells, B-cell-depleted T cells, or PBMCs.

Per the original methods: How many nucleated cells were present was estimated from reference gene primer amplification. TCRdb keeps only in-frame clones here, not all; method: immunoSEQ multiplex PCR. That table is the source of V, J and clone size, and D and trimming were worked out from the DNA. Of approximately 90,000 clones listed, about 88% were seen once; the top ten hold under 20%. This clone has more than one count but fewer than ten. This CDR3 comprises 13 residues. With V trimmed by 10 bases and J by 0 bases, 5 bases remained unmatched. Germline CDR1 and CDR2: ENHRY and SYGVKD. This clonotype was sampled from a woman older than 75 with acute or convalescent COVID-19. The chain links TRBV10-3 to TRBJ2-7, with TRBD1 matching over 8 bases. The sample was peripheral blood. CDR3 sequence reads: CASRQGRSYEQYF. CDR3 bases: TGTGCCAGCCGACAGGGGCGCTCCTACGAGCAGTACTTC.